This TCR beta chain was obtained from a study of T-cell memory formation after mild COVID-19 (dated by TCRdb to about 2021). As for the study more broadly: Most TCR sequence clusters were specific to one of the two donors. Longitudinal TCRalpha and TCRbeta repertoire sequencing tracked T-cell clones expanding and contracting after mild COVID-19 in two donors. The cohort was made up of two young adult volunteers, one female and one male, who were previously healthy. General study outcomes and caveats: Contracting CD4+ clones appeared mostly in the CM and EM memory subsets, whereas CD8+ clones were enriched in EMRA. Clones that contracted from day 15 to 85 showed balanced CD4/CD8 phenotypes, whereas a second wave of clones that expanded from day 15 to 37 leaned towards CD4+. The second-wave clones that peaked on day 37 were not confirmed to be SARS-CoV-2 specific. Some responding clones were detected in pre-infection memory, suggesting pre-existing cross-reactive memory T cells joined the SARS-CoV-2 response. The study covered only a couple of mild cases, and larger cohorts including severe cases with pre-infection samples were considered necessary.

To note about this clonotype: The antigen it recognizes is unknown. The input lacks base qualities; no much larger clone sits a single base away.

Taken from cysteine to phenylalanine, the CDR3 has 17 residues. Only the CDR3 portion is preserved as DNA: 51 bases, with reading frame beginning at the first base. V lost 5 bases and J lost 0 bases, and the count of bases not matched to a germline gene is 4. Sequenced on an Illumina NovaSeq 6000. TCRalpha and TCRbeta cDNA libraries were built by 5'RACE with constant-segment primers, adding sample barcodes and unique molecular identifiers. RNA was extracted from every sample with Trizol reagent. Amplification of the libraries took two PCR steps, and the second step added a second sample barcode plus Illumina TruSeq adapters. Libraries were sequenced on an Illumina NovaSeq with 2 x 150 bp paired-end reads. In the paper's pipeline: With migec v1.2.7, reads were demultiplexed and then collapsed into UMI-guided consensus sequences. Using mixcr v2.1.11, UMI consensuses were aligned to TRA and TRB V and J templates and then assembled into clonotypes. Clonotypes were classified as expanded or contracted when called significant by both edgeR and NoisET, with noise models trained on biological replicates. edgeR calls used a false discovery rate-adjusted p below 0.01 and a log2 fold-change threshold of 1. PCA with hierarchical clustering of max-normalized trajectories of the 1000 most abundant clonotypes was used as exploratory dynamics analysis. Separately sequenced CD4+ and CD8+ repertoires were used to assign the CD4 or CD8 phenotype of responding clones. Through fastp at Q25 and MiXCR, TCRdb rebuilt clones from the public reads, retaining in-frame beta chains. Each entry merges the rows of one CDR3 protein and shows their most common DNA and genes. The V and J calls reflect TCRdb's pipeline rather than the authors' work. The sample records 100,000 to 150,000 distinct CDR3 sequences, roughly 6.2% of which are singletons. About 2.2% of the sample rests with the top ten.

PBMCs were isolated by Ficoll-Paque density gradient centrifugation. Sequenced sample: PBMCs or a T cell subset sorted from them (not recorded which). The V and J segments used are TRBV12-3 or TRBV12-4 and TRBJ2-5, and TRBD2 matches 15 of the central bases. The source is an adult woman who had mild COVID-19 (a few samples of this study predate the infection). The sample titles of this study are shuffled in the database, so cell type and time point are left out; the donor was told from shared clones. The CDR3 protein is CASSAGLAGGYQETQYF. The nucleotides read TGTGCCAGCAGTGCCGGACTAGCGGGAGGGTACCAAGAGACCCAGTACTTC.